The 26 T cell receptor beta chains reported below all come from one sample, sequenced in a study of patients and donors after allogeneic stem cell transplantation. Each CDR3 protein gets one entry after TCRdb re-called the RT-PCR reads with MiXCR. The repertoire consists of about 90,000 distinct CDR3 sequences, with around 46% occurring once and the leading ten covering more than 55%. The specimen was blood, either unsorted or a sorted T cell fraction (not recorded which). The receptors originated from a human donor who was either an allogeneic HSCT recipient or a stem cell or donor lymphocyte infusion donor (not recorded which). It is not recorded whose cells these are; they may come from a transplant donor.

V gene TRBV29-1 combines with J gene TRBJ1-1; D is undetermined. Trimming cost V 6 bases and J 1 base, with 18 bases left between them. The CDR3 is made up of 15 amino acids. Germline V lookup: CDR1 SQVTM, CDR2 ANQGSEA. The CDR3 sequence: CSVDGLVGENTEAFF. The DNA of the CDR3 is TGCAGCGTCGATGGGTTGGTCGGAGAGAACACTGAAGCTTTCTTT.

V gene TRBV20-1 combines with J gene TRBJ2-3; D is undetermined. Germline V gene sequence: CDR1 DFQATT, CDR2 SNEGSKA (reference sequence). Trimming pared 3 bases from V and 6 bases from J, leaving 7 bases between. The CDR3 sequence is 11 residues long. For the CDR3, the DNA is TGCAGTGCTAGGCTCCTTGATACGCAGTATTTT. Protein: CSARLLDTQYF.

This clonotype has only a few counts. The chain uses TRBV20-1 and TRBJ2-2; TRBD2 agrees at 10 bases. Germline lookup yields CDR1 DFQATT and CDR2 SNEGSKA (reference sequence). CDR3 length equals 14 residues. Trimming cost V 6 bases and J 6 bases; bases outside gene matches: 7. CDR3 in amino acids: CSAARLAGPGELFF. DNA for the CDR3: TGCAGTGCAGCGAGACTAGCGGGCCCCGGGGAGCTGTTTTTT.

The CDR3 bases are TGCGCCAGCAGCCAAGATCGGGTAGAGACCCAGTACTTC. Translation gives CASSQDRVETQYF. The genes are TRBV4-3 and TRBJ2-5; D is undetermined. Trimming took off 0 bases at V and 4 bases at J, with 6 bases between the two ends. The CDR3 runs to 13 residues. Germline CDR1 is LGHNA and CDR2 is YSLEER.

This clonotype was detected only a few times. The chain employs TRBV5-1 and TRBJ1-1; D unclear. The CDR3 sequence is 14 residues long. V shed 1 base and J shed 3 bases, with 10 bases lying between them. The germline CDR1 and CDR2 sequences are SGHRS and YFSETQ. The CDR3 protein is CASSLNFQDTEAFF. The CDR3 DNA reads as TGCGCCAGCAGCTTGAACTTCCAGGACACTGAAGCTTTCTTT.

This clonotype was observed a single time. The J gene is TRBJ2-1, the V gene TRBV6-5; the match to TRBD2 covers 7 bases. The CDR3 extends over 20 amino acids. In germline, CDR1 is MNHEY, CDR2 SVGAGI. With 0 bases clipped from V and 6 bases from J, the junction kept 20 bases outside the gene matches. In DNA, the CDR3 is TGTGCCAGCAGTTACTCGGTGATGGGCGGGAGTAACCCCGATGGCAATGAGCAGTTCTTC. Its protein is CASSYSVMGGSNPDGNEQFF.

The CDR3 here is CATSDFAGLEAFF. The DNA for the CDR3 is TGTGCCACCAGTGATTTCGCCGGGTTGGAGGCTTTCTTT. V usage is TRBV24-1 and J usage is TRBJ1-1; D is ambiguous. Trimming shortened V by 1 base and J by 11 bases, and 13 bases separated the two germline ends. The V gene's germline CDR1 is KGHDR and CDR2 SFDVKD. The CDR3 runs 13 residues.

The V gene is TRBV28, the J gene TRBJ2-1; 8 bases are shared with TRBD1. This CDR3 is 14 amino acids long. Trimming at V came to 6 bases and at J to 2 bases, leaving 3 bases not matched to a gene. CDR1 and CDR2 from the germline V gene are MDHEN and SYDVKM. The CDR3 DNA is TGTGCCAGCAGATCGACAGGGGCCTACAATGAGCAGTTCTTC. It encodes CASRSTGAYNEQFF.

The chain links TRBV7-9 to TRBJ1-1; D gene uncertain. V was pared by 6 bases and J by 0 bases, with 8 bases between. The CDR3 runs to 13 residues. Germline CDR1 reads SEHNR; CDR2 reads FQNEAQ (reference sequence). The CDR3 coding sequence is TGTGCCAGCAGATTGCGGGTGAACACTGAAGCTTTCTTT. Protein product: CASRLRVNTEAFF.

In this sample, this clonotype turned up a few times. The chain recombines TRBV7-8 with TRBJ1-2, with 7 bases that match TRBD1. Germline values: CDR1 SGHVS, CDR2 FQNEAQ. The junction had 6 bases not matched to a gene; V was cut back by 5 bases and J by 3 bases. The CDR3 contains 14 residues. For the CDR3, the DNA is TGTGCCAGCAGCCCTGACAGGGTTTACTATGGCTACACCTTC. Amino acid sequence: CASSPDRVYYGYTF.

The rearrangement uses TRBV4-1 and TRBJ1-1; D gene unclear. Trimming left V 6 bases short and J 1 base short, with 15 bases between. CDR1 and CDR2 (germline): MGHRA, YSYEKL. CDR3 size: 15 residues. CDR3 sequence (DNA): TGCGCCAGCAGATCCCTGTCGGGCTGGAACACTGAAGCTTTCTTT. Translating gives CASRSLSGWNTEAFF.

This clonotype turned up a few times. J is TRBJ1-1 and V is TRBV20-1; unclear D gene. V was pared by 8 bases and J by 2 bases, with 12 bases between. The CDR3 runs to 12 residues. Germline loops: CDR1 DFQATT, CDR2 SNEGSKA (reference sequence). CDR3 nucleotide sequence: TGCAGTACGGACGGAATTAACACTGAAGCTTTCTTT. This encodes CSTDGINTEAFF.

The chain employs TRBV29-1 and TRBJ2-3, with 8 bases identical to TRBD2. This CDR3 contains 14 residues. Germline-derived CDR1 and CDR2 are SQVTM and ANQGSEA. Germline trimming cut 6 bases from V and 4 bases from J; bases unmatched to any gene: 9. The CDR3 sequence: CSVDIAGGADTQYF. The CDR3 DNA reads as TGCAGCGTGGACATCGCGGGAGGCGCAGATACGCAGTATTTT.

V usage is TRBV6-2 or TRBV6-3 and J usage is TRBJ1-2, with D maybe TRBD1 (5 bases). The germline V gene has CDR1 MNHEY and CDR2 SVGEGT. CDR3 size: 14 residues. Trimming shortened V by 7 bases and J by 3 bases, and 15 bases separated the two germline ends. The CDR3 DNA follows: TGTGCCAGCATTTTCCGGCCCAGGGACTATGGCTACACCTTC. It encodes CASIFRPRDYGYTF.

This clonotype was seen a handful of times. This chain uses TRBV7-8 with TRBJ1-1; perhaps TRBD1 as D (5 bases). CDR3 length: 17 amino acids. Deletions cut 4 bases from V and 2 bases from J, with 20 bases between. Germline V CDR1 and CDR2: SGHVS, FQNEAQ. The CDR3 nucleotides read TGTGCCAGCAGCTCCCCCTTGGGGCTGGGGCCAAACACTGAAGCTTTCTTT. This translates into CASSSPLGLGPNTEAFF.

This chain uses TRBV5-1 with TRBJ1-1; tentative D call: TRBD1 (5 bases). CDR3 length: 17 amino acids. Trimming took 0 bases from V and 2 from J, leaving 17 bases between them. The germline gives CDR1 SGHRS, CDR2 YFSETQ. CDR3 nucleotide sequence: TGCGCCAGCAGCTTGGAACCCCCCCCGGGGGAAAACACTGAAGCTTTCTTT. Its protein product is CASSLEPPPGENTEAFF.

This clonotype was picked up a small number of times. This chain joins TRBV27 and TRBJ1-1; D uncertain. This CDR3 has 14 amino acids. The V end was cut by 8 bases, the J end by 1 base, with 14 bases between. CDR1 MNHEY and CDR2 SMNVEV come from the germline V gene (reference sequence). The CDR3 loop reads CASGRGAKNTEAFF. The CDR3 DNA sequence: TGTGCCAGCGGACGGGGAGCAAAGAACACTGAAGCTTTCTTT.

In this sample, this clonotype turned up once. In DNA, the CDR3 is TGTGCCAGCAGCCGCGGAACAGGATGGGACACTGAAGCTTTCTTT. This translates into CASSRGTGWDTEAFF. The chain couples TRBV11-1 to TRBJ1-1; possible D gene TRBD1, 5 bases. This CDR3 has 15 residues. From germline, CDR1 is SGHAT and CDR2 FQDESV (reference sequence). V lost 5 bases, J lost 3 bases, and 16 bases lay in between.

V usage is TRBV14 and J usage is TRBJ1-1; no clear D. CDR3 length equals 17 residues. Germline CDR1 and CDR2: SGHDN and FVKESK. V was shortened by 3 bases and J by 1 base, with 18 bases between the two germline ends. The CDR3 DNA reads as TGTGCCAGCAGCCATTACGGACCGAAACCGTGGAACACTGAAGCTTTCTTT. Protein sequence: CASSHYGPKPWNTEAFF. The full variable domain, rest sourced from reference TRBV14 and TRBJ1-1, is EAGVTQFPSHSVIEKGQTVTLRCDPISGHDNLYWYRRVMGKEIKFLLHFVKESKQDESGMPNNRFLAERTGGTYSTLKVQPAELEDSGVYFCASSHYGPKPWNTEAFFGQGTRLTVV.

The chain links TRBV7-9 to TRBJ1-1; D is unresolved. V was cut by 5 bases and J by 0 bases, with 7 bases left in between. The CDR3 runs 13 residues. Germline V lookup: CDR1 SEHNR, CDR2 FQNEAQ (reference sequence). The CDR3 protein is CASSGPLNTEAFF. CDR3 DNA: TGTGCCAGCAGCGGTCCCCTGAACACTGAAGCTTTCTTT. Full variable domain (outside the CDR3, taken from reference TRBV7-9 and TRBJ1-1): DTGVSQNPRHKITKRGQNVTFRCDPISEHNRLYWYRQTLGQGPEFLTYFQNEAQLEKSRLLSDRFSAERPKGSFSTLEIQRTEQGDSAMYLCASSGPLNTEAFFGQGTRLTVV.

The V gene is TRBV5-1, the J gene TRBJ1-1; possible D gene TRBD1, 6 bases. Germline assignment: CDR1 SGHRS and CDR2 YFSETQ. The CDR3 sequence is 14 residues long. The germline V and J ends were trimmed by 5 bases and 4 bases, with 15 bases remaining between them. As DNA, the CDR3 is TGCGCCAGCAGGGATCTGGCAGGGGCCACTGAAGCTTTCTTT. It translates to CASRDLAGATEAFF.

This chain links TRBV10-1 with TRBJ1-1, with unresolved D. The CDR3 totals 15 residues. Trimming removed 0 bases at V and 1 base at J, with 9 bases between. Per germline, CDR1 WNHNN and CDR2 SYGVQD (reference sequence). For the CDR3, the DNA is TGCGCCAGCAGTGAGTCGGGTCGGGAGAACACTGAAGCTTTCTTT. Its translation is CASSESGRENTEAFF.

This clonotype has just a few counts. V usage is TRBV27 and J usage is TRBJ2-1, with D possibly being TRBD2 (6 bases). The CDR3 loop spans 16 amino acids. CDR1 MNHEY and CDR2 SMNVEV come from the germline V gene (reference sequence). Trimming took 0 bases from V and 3 from J, leaving 12 bases between them. The CDR3 here is CASSLSVTRDYNEQFF. The CDR3 DNA reads TGTGCCAGCAGTTTATCTGTGACTAGGGACTACAATGAGCAGTTCTTC.

This clonotype has a handful of counts. This chain uses TRBV12-3 or TRBV12-4 with TRBJ1-1; the D gene is possibly TRBD1 (5 bases). V lost 6 bases and J lost 4, with 18 bases in between. The CDR3 runs 15 residues. CDR3 in amino acids: CASSPSRQFPTEAFF. DNA of the CDR3: TGTGCCAGCAGCCCCTCCCGACAGTTCCCCACTGAAGCTTTCTTT.

In DNA, the CDR3 is TGTGCCAGCAGCTACGACCCGGGAGACTCGAATGAAAAACTGTTTTTT. Protein: CASSYDPGDSNEKLFF. The chain combines TRBV7-2 with TRBJ1-4, with D uncertain. Trimming pared 4 bases from V and 5 bases from J, leaving 17 bases between. The CDR3 contains 16 residues. The germline V gene encodes CDR1 SGHTA and CDR2 FQGNSA. Using reference TRBV7-2 and TRBJ1-4 for the parts outside the CDR3, the full variable domain is GAGVSQSPSNKVTEKGKDVELRCDPISGHTALYWYRQSLGQGLEFLIYFQGNSAPDKSGLPSDRFSAERTGGSVSTLTIQRTQQEDSAVYLCASSYDPGDSNEKLFFGSGTQLSVL.

This clonotype was counted a few times. This chain links TRBV7-9 with TRBJ1-4; no definite D call. The CDR3 covers 11 residues. V gave up 5 bases and J gave up 8 bases, with 6 bases separating them. The germline CDR1 and CDR2 sequences are SEHNR and FQNEAQ (reference sequence). CDR3: CASSELEKLFF. The CDR3 nucleotides are TGTGCCAGCAGCGAACTAGAAAAACTGTTTTTT.